The rows below give T cell receptor beta chains drawn from one sample of a study of response to subunit inactivated influenza vaccine. TCRdb re-analysed the RT-PCR reads in MiXCR, keeping a single row per CDR3 protein. Among 600,000 to 850,000 distinct CDR3 sequences listed, approximately 14% were seen once. Sequencing used PBMCs from blood, obtained less than 15 days before vaccination. Receptors were obtained from a man aged 50 or older who received an inactivated influenza vaccine. Both conserved end residues are part of each CDR3. D genes are given only for firm matches. Part of the rows lack a size; the others show once, few, many or a class for expanded clones.

V gene,clone size,D gene,J gene,CDR3 protein,CDR3 DNA
TRBV27,few,TRBD2,TRBJ2-7,CASSFLGTSGGGEQYF,TGTGCCAGCAGTTTCCTCGGGACTAGCGGGGGAGGCGAGCAGTACTTC
TRBV5-4,few,-,TRBJ2-3,CASSFEPVGENADTQYF,TGTGCCAGCAGCTTCGAGCCCGTAGGGGAGAACGCAGATACGCAGTATTTT
TRBV6-2/TRBV6-3,-,-,TRBJ1-1,CASRLTRNTEAFF,TGTGCCAGCAGGCTGACGCGGAACACTGAAGCTTTCTTT
TRBV12-3/TRBV12-4,few,-,TRBJ2-5,CASSFLLRDTQYF,TGTGCCAGCAGTTTTCTTCTCCGGGACACCCAGTACTTC
TRBV7-2,many,-,TRBJ2-3,CASSPFRRADTQYF,TGTGCCAGCAGCCCCTTTAGGAGGGCAGATACGCAGTATTTT
TRBV20-1,few,-,TRBJ1-1,CSARQFFSYTEAFF,TGCAGTGCCCGGCAATTTTTTTCGTACACTGAAGCTTTCTTT
TRBV6-1,-,-,TRBJ2-3,CASRSGQLGGVVTDTQYF,TGTGCCAGCAGGTCCGGTCAACTCGGCGGCGTCGTCACAGATACGCAGTATTTT
TRBV20-1,-,TRBD2,TRBJ2-1,CSARGGTTTYNEQFF,TGCAGTGCTAGAGGTGGGACTACCACCTACAATGAGCAGTTCTTC
TRBV9,many,-,TRBJ2-2,CASSVEGSVPPGELFF,TGTGCCAGCAGCGTAGAGGGTAGCGTACCTCCCGGGGAGCTGTTTTTT
TRBV4-3,-,-,TRBJ2-7,CASSQALRGRVAGVPSYEQYF,TGCGCCAGCAGCCAAGCGCTCAGGGGGCGCGTAGCGGGAGTCCCCTCCTACGAGCAGTACTTC
TRBV20-1,many,-,TRBJ1-5,CSARILGGRQPQHF,TGCAGTGCTAGAATACTGGGGGGAAGGCAGCCCCAGCATTTT
TRBV27,-,TRBD2,TRBJ2-1,CASSPRLAGEQFF,TGTGCCAGCAGTCCCCGACTAGCGGGAGAGCAGTTCTTC
TRBV20-1,many,TRBD1,TRBJ2-2,CSAPRGQPNTGELFF,TGCAGTGCCCCCCGGGGACAGCCTAACACCGGGGAGCTGTTTTTT
TRBV3-1,-,-,TRBJ2-3,CASSQAYTDTQYF,TGTGCCAGCAGCCAAGCCTACACAGATACGCAGTATTTT
TRBV12-3/TRBV12-4,few,-,TRBJ2-6,CASSGGPSSGANVLTF,TGTGCCAGCAGTGGGGGGCCCTCCTCTGGGGCCAACGTCCTGACTTTC
TRBV6-5,few,-,TRBJ1-4,CASGTRNEKLFF,TGTGCCAGTGGAACGCGAAATGAAAAACTGTTTTTT
TRBV20-1,-,-,TRBJ2-1,CSARDFTSSYNEQFF,TGCAGTGCCAGGGACTTTACTAGCTCCTACAATGAGCAGTTCTTC
TRBV12-3/TRBV12-4,many,TRBD2,TRBJ2-7,CASSFASGGLSYEQYF,TGTGCCAGCAGTTTTGCTAGCGGGGGCCTTTCCTACGAGCAGTACTTC